This T cell receptor beta chain appears in the sequencing data of a study of blood T cells in healthy people across ages. Study-level background: Template switching caught about one barcoded beta molecule for each two T cells.

Alongside a J-beta primer mix, a sample-barcoded 5' primer served in a second PCR lasting roughly 6 to 11 cycles. Each CDR3 protein gets one entry after TCRdb re-called the 5' RACE reads with MiXCR. The sample yields hundreds of thousands of distinct CDR3 sequences, roughly 20% seen once. Germline CDR1 is MDHEN and CDR2 is SYDVKM. The germline V and J ends were trimmed by 7 bases and 3 bases, with 9 bases remaining between them. The CDR3 loop spans 12 amino acids. Sequencing was carried out using blood. The rearrangement links TRBV28 to TRBJ1-2, with TRBD1 as a possible D gene (6 bases). This receptor was taken from a man aged 70-80 years in good health. The CDR3: CASMRQDYGYTF. In nucleotides, the CDR3 is TGTGCCAGCATGAGACAGGACTATGGCTACACCTTC.